The present T cell receptor (beta chain) was sequenced within a study of chemoradiotherapy in HPV16-positive cancers. General study findings and limits: During treatment, candidate HPV-specific clones and E7-related motifs expanded in tumor.

The J segment lost 3 bases and the V segment lost 1 base, leaving 14 bases of the junction unmatched. Germline V gene sequence: CDR1 SGHTA, CDR2 FQGTGA. This CDR3 is built from 19 residues. Repertoires were generated with immunoSEQ multiplex PCR, while TCRdb's copy carries only in-frame clones and drops some. In the table there are about 2,100 clones, roughly 73% of which are singletons. A note on this clone: Its antigen is unknown.

This clonotype originated in a human donor with HPV-associated anogenital cancer. The sample was gathered from a patient who underwent chemoradiotherapy. This sequence joins TRBV7-3 and TRBJ2-1; 8 positions agree with TRBD2. The CDR3 protein is CASSLRAAGVGMGYNEQFF. CDR3 in DNA: TGTGCCAGCAGCTTAAGGGCAGCGGGGGTAGGAATGGGCTACAATGAGCAGTTCTTC.